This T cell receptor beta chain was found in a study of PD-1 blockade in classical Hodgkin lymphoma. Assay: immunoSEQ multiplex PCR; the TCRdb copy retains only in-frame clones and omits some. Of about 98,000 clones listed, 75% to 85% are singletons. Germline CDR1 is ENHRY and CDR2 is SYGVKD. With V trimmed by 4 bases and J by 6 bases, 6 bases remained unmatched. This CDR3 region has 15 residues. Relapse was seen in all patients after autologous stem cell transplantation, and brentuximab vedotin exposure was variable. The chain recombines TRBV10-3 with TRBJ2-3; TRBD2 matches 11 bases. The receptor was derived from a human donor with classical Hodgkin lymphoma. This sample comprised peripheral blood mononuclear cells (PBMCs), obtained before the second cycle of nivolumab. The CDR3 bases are TGTGCCATCAGTGCTGTAGCGGGAGGGCCGGATACGCAGTATTTT. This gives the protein CAISAVAGGPDTQYF.